The 28 T cell receptor beta chains in this list originate from one sample, sequenced in a study of PD-L1 blockade in urothelial cancer. Time point of the sample: peripheral blood 6 weeks after treatment start. Profiled with immunoSEQ multiplex PCR; TCRdb holds only in-frame clones, not every one. The data show over 100,000 clones, with approximately 90% seen just once and less than 5% held by the top ten. Sequenced material: PBMCs, taken around atezolizumab (anti-PD-L1) treatment. These receptors originate from a man between 60 and 75 years old with urothelial cancer.

The chain is built from TRBV7-2 and TRBJ2-7; D possibly corresponds to TRBD1 (5 bases). CDR1 SGHTA and CDR2 FQGNSA come from the germline V gene. Trimming shortened V by 2 bases and J by 3 bases, and 11 bases separated the two germline ends. The CDR3 loop spans 14 amino acids. CDR3 in amino acids: CASSLRSGFYEQYF. The CDR3 nucleotides read TGTGCCAGCAGCTTAAGGTCAGGGTTCTACGAGCAGTACTTC.

As for this clone: Other DNA sequences in this sample translate to the same CDR3. CDR3 nucleotide sequence: TGTGCCAGCTCACCACCATCTTCCTACGAGCAGTACTTC. Its protein is CASSPPSSYEQYF. V usage is TRBV18 and J usage is TRBJ2-7; no reliable D call. With 0 bases removed from V and 1 base from J, the gap between germline ends came to 4 bases. CDR1 is KGHSH, CDR2 LQKENI, per germline. The CDR3 contains 13 residues.

The chain couples TRBV6-5 to TRBJ1-6; the D is unclear. The CDR3 consists of 16 residues. V was pared by 2 bases and J by 10 bases, with 18 bases between. The germline CDR1 and CDR2 sequences are MNHEY and SVGAGI. CDR3 in amino acids: CASSYGAGSKRSPLHF. The DNA of the CDR3 is TGTGCCAGCAGTTACGGTGCGGGAAGCAAGCGGTCACCCCTCCACTTT.

This clone was recorded once. The chain recombines TRBV4-1 with TRBJ2-5; 12 positions agree with TRBD2. This CDR3 is built from 19 residues. Per germline, CDR1 MGHRA and CDR2 YSYEKL. Trimming removed 0 bases from V and 4 bases from J; junction bases left unmatched: 12. The CDR3 sequence is CASSQDQTSSGRVTETQYF. As DNA, the CDR3 is TGCGCCAGCAGCCAAGATCAGACCTCTAGCGGGAGGGTGACAGAGACCCAGTACTTC.

The chain employs TRBV5-4 and TRBJ1-4, with D tentatively TRBD1 (6 bases). Per germline, CDR1 SGHNT and CDR2 YYREEE (reference sequence). The CDR3 is made up of 15 amino acids. The germline V and J ends were trimmed by 4 bases and 7 bases, with 17 bases remaining between them. In nucleotides, the CDR3 is TGTGCCAGCAGCAGAAAACAGGGTATGGGTGAAAAACTGTTTTTT. Protein product: CASSRKQGMGEKLFF. Full variable domain (missing parts from reference TRBV5-4 and TRBJ1-4): ETGVTQSPTHLIKTRGQQVTLRCSSQSGHNTVSWYQQALGQGPQFIFQYYREEENGRGNFPPRFSGLQFPNYSSELNVNALELDDSALYLCASSRKQGMGEKLFFGSGTQLSVL.

The rearrangement uses TRBV4-1 and TRBJ2-7; 9 bases match TRBD1. Looked up from germline, CDR1 is MGHRA and CDR2 is YSYEKL. The ends lost 4 bases at V and 4 bases at J; junction bases unmatched: 5. The CDR3 has 14 amino acids. CDR3 nucleotide sequence: TGCGCCAGCAGCCGAGACAGGGGGACTTACGAGCAGTACTTC. It is translated as CASSRDRGTYEQYF.

The chain links TRBV9 to TRBJ2-7; tentative D call: TRBD1 (6 bases). Germline V gene lookup returns CDR1 SGDLS and CDR2 YYNGEE. Trimming left V 0 bases short and J 6 bases short, with 19 bases between. The CDR3 contains 16 residues. CDR3 region: CASSVASSREGGEQYF. Written as DNA, the CDR3 is TGTGCCAGCAGCGTAGCTTCATCGAGGGAAGGGGGCGAGCAGTACTTC.

The CDR3 coding sequence is TGTGCCAGCAGCCCCACAAGGCGGGAGAACATTCAGTACTTC. It yields the protein CASSPTRRENIQYF. The V and J genes are TRBV4-2 and TRBJ2-4; 7 bases line up with TRBD2. Germline trimming cut 4 bases from V and 7 bases from J; bases unmatched to any gene: 7. The CDR3 extends over 14 amino acids. Germline-derived CDR1 and CDR2 are LGHNA and YNFKEQ.

V gene TRBV9 combines with J gene TRBJ2-2; tentative D call: TRBD2 (5 bases). The CDR3 has 13 amino acids. Per germline, CDR1 SGDLS and CDR2 YYNGEE. V shed 0 bases and J shed 6 bases, with 6 bases lying between them. The CDR3, as DNA: TGTGCCAGCAGCGTAGGGGGAGCCGGGGAGCTGTTTTTT. Residues: CASSVGGAGELFF. The full variable domain, in which reference TRBV9 and TRBJ2-2 provide the parts outside the CDR3, is DSGVTQTPKHLITATGQRVTLRCSPRSGDLSVYWYQQSLDQGLQFLIQYYNGEERAKGNILERFSAQQFPDLHSELNLSSLELGDSALYFCASSVGGAGELFFGEGSRLTVL.

The rearrangement joins TRBV7-2 to TRBJ2-5, with D tentatively TRBD2 (5 bases). CDR3 length: 17 residues. V lost 5 bases, J lost 5 bases, and 24 bases lay in between. CDR1 SGHTA and CDR2 FQGNSA come from the germline V gene. DNA for the CDR3: TGTGCCAGCAGCCTCCGGGGTCAACAACTTTCGGGGGAGACCCAGTACTTC. Its translation is CASSLRGQQLSGETQYF.

CDR3 sequence (DNA): TGCGCCAGCAGCTTACAGGGGGCGGTTGGGGCCAACGTCCTGACTTTC. Translating gives CASSLQGAVGANVLTF. V usage is TRBV5-1 and J usage is TRBJ2-6; TRBD1 aligns across 9 bases. There are 16 residues in the CDR3. Germline values: CDR1 SGHRS, CDR2 YFSETQ. The junction had 3 bases not matched to a gene; V was cut back by 2 bases and J by 3 bases. Together with reference TRBV5-1 and TRBJ2-6, the CDR3 gives the full variable domain: KAGVTQTPRYLIKTRGQQVTLSCSPISGHRSVSWYQQTPGQGLQFLFEYFSETQRNKGNFPGRFSGRQFSNSRSEMNVSTLELGDSALYLCASSLQGAVGANVLTFGAGSRLTVL.

The V and J genes are TRBV6-1 and TRBJ2-7; 9 bases agree with TRBD1. The V gene's germline CDR1 is MNHNS and CDR2 SASEGT. The length of the CDR3 is 14 residues. After removal of 7 bases from V and 0 bases from J, the junction contained 4 bases not matched to a gene. CDR3 nucleotides: TGTGCCAGCATCCTACAGGGGGCCTCCTACGAGCAGTACTTC. Amino acids: CASILQGASYEQYF.

The chain recombines TRBV4-3 with TRBJ2-5; 10 bases align to TRBD2. V was pared by 0 bases and J by 4 bases, with 11 bases of the junction left unmatched. This CDR3 comprises 18 residues. Germline V CDR1 and CDR2: LGHNA, YSLEER. The CDR3, as DNA: TGCGCCAGCAGCCAAGATCGGGGAAGCGGGAGGGGGGGAGAGACCCAGTACTTC. Translating it yields CASSQDRGSGRGGETQYF.

This chain uses TRBV2 with TRBJ1-4, with a possible D match to TRBD1 (5 bases). The V gene's germline CDR1 is SNHLY and CDR2 FYNNEI. The CDR3 runs to 14 residues. Trimming pared 4 bases from V and 8 bases from J, leaving 14 bases between. This chain's CDR3 is CASSGAGNREKLFF. DNA of the CDR3: TGTGCCAGCAGTGGGGCAGGGAACAGGGAAAAACTGTTTTTT.

The rearrangement uses TRBV28 and TRBJ2-1; 7 bases align to TRBD2. Germline CDR1 MDHEN, CDR2 SYDVKM. The CDR3 runs to 13 residues. V dropped 6 bases and J dropped 8; count of bases not matched to a gene: 7. The CDR3 reads CASRMTSIYEQFF. In DNA, the CDR3 is TGTGCCAGCAGAATGACTAGCATCTATGAGCAGTTCTTC.

The V call is TRBV21-1, the J call TRBJ2-7; TRBD2, the D gene given by the table, was not confirmed from the DNA. TRBV21-1 is a pseudogene. The CDR3 is 13 residues long. As DNA, the CDR3 is TGTGCCAGCAGCAAGGAGAGCTCCTACGAGCAGTACTTC. Its protein is CASSKESSYEQYF.

The J gene is TRBJ2-5, the V gene TRBV30; TRBD1 matches at 7 bases. The CDR3 is 14 residues long. V shed 2 bases and J 2 bases; nucleotides not matched to a gene: 5. The V gene's germline CDR1 is GTSNPN and CDR2 SVGIG (reference sequence). As DNA, the CDR3 is TGTGCCTGGAGTATTCCGGGACAGCAAGAGACCCAGTACTTC. Translated: CAWSIPGQQETQYF.

This sequence joins TRBV5-4 and TRBJ1-6; no definite D call. Looked up from germline, CDR1 is SGHNT and CDR2 is YYREEE (reference sequence). The CDR3 is made up of 14 amino acids. With 3 bases removed from V and 8 bases from J, the gap between germline ends came to 12 bases. DNA for the CDR3: TGTGCCAGCAGCTCGCGGAGTAGTGATTCACCCCTCCACTTT. Protein: CASSSRSSDSPLHF.

This clone was counted a single time. The chain is built from TRBV6-6 and TRBJ1-1; TRBD1 aligns across 9 bases. Trimming took 5 bases from V and 1 from J; bases not matched to a gene: 5. Per germline, CDR1 MNHNY and CDR2 SVGAGI (reference sequence). The CDR3 contains 15 residues. CDR3 sequence (DNA): TGTGCCAGCAGTACCGGACAGGGGACGAACACTGAAGCTTTCTTT. Translation gives CASSTGQGTNTEAFF.

This chain connects TRBV7-9 to TRBJ2-2, with TRBD1 matching over 7 bases. After removal of 4 bases from V and 7 bases from J, the junction contained 0 bases not matched to a gene. Germline values: CDR1 SEHNR, CDR2 FQNEAQ (reference sequence). The CDR3 length is 12 residues. In DNA form, the CDR3 reads TGTGCCAGCAGCTACAGGGGCGGGGAGCTGTTTTTT. Translating gives CASSYRGGELFF.

The CDR3 spells CASRQGPYEQYF. In DNA form, the CDR3 reads TGTGCCAGCAGGCAGGGTCCCTACGAGCAGTACTTC. The chain joins TRBV6-6 to TRBJ2-7, with D perhaps TRBD1 (5 bases). The V gene's germline CDR1 is MNHNY and CDR2 SVGAGI (reference sequence). The CDR3 covers 12 residues. Trimming left V 6 bases short and J 2 bases short, with 8 bases between.

The rearrangement uses TRBV7-8 and TRBJ2-7; D is ambiguous. The V end lost 0 bases, the J end lost 7 bases, and 7 bases lay between the germline ends. CDR1 and CDR2 from the germline V gene are SGHVS and FQNEAQ. The CDR3 runs 12 residues. CDR3 sequence (DNA): TGTGCCAGCAGCTTAGCGGTGCGGGAGCAGTACTTC. Its protein product is CASSLAVREQYF.

The chain has TRBV5-1 and TRBJ2-3; perhaps TRBD2 as D (5 bases). The CDR3 contains 15 residues. Germline V CDR1 and CDR2: SGHRS, YFSETQ. Trimming stripped 1 base from V and 3 bases from J, with 12 bases between. CDR3 protein: CASSLWAGETDTQYF. Written as DNA, the CDR3 is TGCGCCAGCAGCTTGTGGGCTGGGGAGACAGATACGCAGTATTTT.

This clone was recorded once. This sequence joins TRBV6-5 and TRBJ2-7, with 9 bases matching TRBD2. V shed 0 bases, J shed 2 bases, and the junction held 2 bases outside the gene matches. Germline V lookup: CDR1 MNHEY, CDR2 SVGAGI. This CDR3 is built from 15 residues. CDR3 nucleotide sequence: TGTGCCAGCAGTTACTCTGCGGGGGGGACCTACGAGCAGTACTTC. Protein: CASSYSAGGTYEQYF.

V gene TRBV30 combines with J gene TRBJ1-4, with D possibly matching TRBD1 (6 bases). CDR1 is GTSNPN, CDR2 SVGIG, per germline (reference sequence). CDR3 length: 14 residues. V was pared by 4 bases and J by 6 bases, with 15 bases between. The CDR3 reads CAWKLMAGDEKLFF. CDR3 DNA sequence: TGTGCCTGGAAACTAATGGCAGGGGATGAAAAACTGTTTTTT. Variable domain in full (rest from reference TRBV30 and TRBJ1-4): SQTIHQWPATLVQPVGSPLSLECTVEGTSNPNLYWYRQAAGRGLQLLFYSVGIGQISSEVPQNLSASRPQDRQFILSSKKLLLSDSGFYLCAWKLMAGDEKLFFGSGTQLSVL.

The chain employs TRBV28 and TRBJ2-3; 9 bases are a match to TRBD1. The V gene end was trimmed by 4 bases and the J gene end by 5 bases; junction bases not matched to a gene: 16. The CDR3 runs to 18 residues. The V gene's germline CDR1 is MDHEN and CDR2 SYDVKM. CDR3 sequence: CASSSTYRDRASGDTQYF. The CDR3 DNA is TGTGCCAGCAGTTCGACATATCGGGACAGGGCCTCCGGAGATACGCAGTATTTT. The full variable domain, its missing parts supplied by reference TRBV28 and TRBJ2-3, is DVKVTQSSRYLVKRTGEKVFLECVQDMDHENMFWYRQDPGLGLRLIYFSYDVKMKEKGDIPEGYSVSREKKERFSLILESASTNQTSMYLCASSSTYRDRASGDTQYFGPGTRLTVL.

The chain couples TRBV18 to TRBJ2-3, with 8 positions matching TRBD2. Germline V gene sequence: CDR1 KGHSH, CDR2 LQKENI. This CDR3 is built from 14 residues. The ends lost 3 bases at V and 3 bases at J; junction bases unmatched: 2. The CDR3 DNA follows: TGTGCCAGCTCACCGGGACTAGAAACAGATACGCAGTATTTT. Translation gives CASSPGLETDTQYF.

V gene TRBV7-2 combines with J gene TRBJ2-3, with TRBD2 as a possible D gene (5 bases). The germline V gene has CDR1 SGHTA and CDR2 FQGNSA. The CDR3 consists of 12 residues. The V gene lost 5 bases and the J gene lost 12 bases, with 15 bases spanning the gap. The chain's CDR3 is CASSPLGGLQYF. The DNA for the CDR3 is TGTGCCAGCAGCCCCCTTGGCGGACTCCAGTATTTT. The full variable domain, rest sourced from reference TRBV7-2 and TRBJ2-3, is GAGVSQSPSNKVTEKGKDVELRCDPISGHTALYWYRQSLGQGLEFLIYFQGNSAPDKSGLPSDRFSAERTGGSVSTLTIQRTQQEDSAVYLCASSPLGGLQYFGPGTRLTVL.